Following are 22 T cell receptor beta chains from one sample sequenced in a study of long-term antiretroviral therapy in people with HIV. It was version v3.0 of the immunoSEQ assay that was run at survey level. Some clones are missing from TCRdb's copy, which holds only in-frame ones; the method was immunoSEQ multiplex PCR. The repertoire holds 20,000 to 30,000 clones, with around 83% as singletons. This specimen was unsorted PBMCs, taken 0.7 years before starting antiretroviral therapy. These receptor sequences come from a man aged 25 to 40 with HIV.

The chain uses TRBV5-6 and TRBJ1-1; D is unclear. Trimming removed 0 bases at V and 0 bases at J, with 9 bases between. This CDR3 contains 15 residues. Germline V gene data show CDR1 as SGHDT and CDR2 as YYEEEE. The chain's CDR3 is CASSLEQLMNTEAFF. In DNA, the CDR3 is TGTGCCAGCAGCTTGGAACAGTTAATGAACACTGAAGCTTTCTTT.

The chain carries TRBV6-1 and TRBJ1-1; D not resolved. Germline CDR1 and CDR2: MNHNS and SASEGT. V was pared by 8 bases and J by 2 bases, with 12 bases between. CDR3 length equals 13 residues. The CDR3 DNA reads TGTGCCAGCGTCGGAGGCACAAACACTGAAGCTTTCTTT. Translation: CASVGGTNTEAFF.

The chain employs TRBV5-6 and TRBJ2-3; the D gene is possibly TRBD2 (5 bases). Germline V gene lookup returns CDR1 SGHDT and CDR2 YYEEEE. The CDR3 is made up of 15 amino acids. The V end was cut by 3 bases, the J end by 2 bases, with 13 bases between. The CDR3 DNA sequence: TGTGCCAGCAGCTCCAGCGGCAGATTCACAGATACGCAGTATTTT. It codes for CASSSSGRFTDTQYF.

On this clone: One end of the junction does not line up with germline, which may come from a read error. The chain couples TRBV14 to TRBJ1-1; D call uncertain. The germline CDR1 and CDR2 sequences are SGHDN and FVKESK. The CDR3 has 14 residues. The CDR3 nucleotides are TGTGCCAGCACCCAAACGGGGAGTAGGACTGAAGCTTTCTTT. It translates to CASTQTGSRTEAFF.

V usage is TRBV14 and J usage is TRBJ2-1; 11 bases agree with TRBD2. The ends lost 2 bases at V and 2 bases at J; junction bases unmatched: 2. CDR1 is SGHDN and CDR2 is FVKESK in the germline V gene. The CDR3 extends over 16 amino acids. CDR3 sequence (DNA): TGTGCCAGCAGCCAACTAGCGGGGGGTACCTACAATGAGCAGTTCTTC. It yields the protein CASSQLAGGTYNEQFF.

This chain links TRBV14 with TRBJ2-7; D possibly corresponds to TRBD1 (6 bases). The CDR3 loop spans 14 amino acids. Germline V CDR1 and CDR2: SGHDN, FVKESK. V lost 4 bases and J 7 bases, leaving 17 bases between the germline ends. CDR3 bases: TGTGCCAGCAGCCCCGTTCGACAGGCCGTAGAGCAGTACTTC. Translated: CASSPVRQAVEQYF.

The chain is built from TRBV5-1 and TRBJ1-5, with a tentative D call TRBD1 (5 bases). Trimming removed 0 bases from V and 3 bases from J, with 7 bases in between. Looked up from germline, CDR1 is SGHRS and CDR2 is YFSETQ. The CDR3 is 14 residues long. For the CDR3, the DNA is TGCGCCAGCAGCTTGGGGGGGAACAATCAGCCCCAGCATTTT. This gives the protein CASSLGGNNQPQHF.

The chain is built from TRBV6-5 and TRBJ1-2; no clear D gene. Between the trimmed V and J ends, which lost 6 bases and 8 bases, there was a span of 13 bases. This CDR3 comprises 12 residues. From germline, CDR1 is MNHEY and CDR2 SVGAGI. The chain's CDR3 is CASRTTRSGYTF. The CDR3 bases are TGTGCCAGCAGAACAACACGCAGCGGCTACACCTTC.

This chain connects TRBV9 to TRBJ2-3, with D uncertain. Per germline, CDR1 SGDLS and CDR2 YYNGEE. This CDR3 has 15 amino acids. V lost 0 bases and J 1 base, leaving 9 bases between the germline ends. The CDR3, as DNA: TGTGCCAGCAGCGTAGCTGGCAGCCGCACAGATACGCAGTATTTT. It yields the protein CASSVAGSRTDTQYF.

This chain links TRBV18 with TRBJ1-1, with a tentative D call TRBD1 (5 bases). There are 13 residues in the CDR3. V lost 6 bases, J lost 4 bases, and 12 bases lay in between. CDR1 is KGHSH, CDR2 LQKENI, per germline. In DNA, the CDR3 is TGTGCCAGCTCTCCGACAGAGGTCACTGAAGCTTTCTTT. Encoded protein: CASSPTEVTEAFF.

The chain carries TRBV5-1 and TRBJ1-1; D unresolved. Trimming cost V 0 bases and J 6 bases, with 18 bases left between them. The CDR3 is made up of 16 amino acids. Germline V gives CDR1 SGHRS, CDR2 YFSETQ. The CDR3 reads CASSLAEASGLAEAFF. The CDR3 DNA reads TGCGCCAGCAGCTTGGCCGAGGCCTCAGGACTAGCTGAAGCTTTCTTT.

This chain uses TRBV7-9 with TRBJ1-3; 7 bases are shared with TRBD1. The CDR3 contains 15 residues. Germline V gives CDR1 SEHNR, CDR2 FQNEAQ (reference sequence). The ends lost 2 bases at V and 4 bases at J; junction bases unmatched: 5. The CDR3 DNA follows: TGTGCCAGCAGCTTACTCGGGACAGCCGGAAACACCATATATTTT. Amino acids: CASSLLGTAGNTIYF.

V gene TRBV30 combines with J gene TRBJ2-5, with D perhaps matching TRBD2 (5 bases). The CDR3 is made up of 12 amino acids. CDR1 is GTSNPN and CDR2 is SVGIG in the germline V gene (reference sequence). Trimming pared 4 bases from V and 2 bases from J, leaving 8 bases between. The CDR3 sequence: CAWKAAQETQYF. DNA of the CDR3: TGTGCCTGGAAAGCGGCTCAAGAGACCCAGTACTTC.

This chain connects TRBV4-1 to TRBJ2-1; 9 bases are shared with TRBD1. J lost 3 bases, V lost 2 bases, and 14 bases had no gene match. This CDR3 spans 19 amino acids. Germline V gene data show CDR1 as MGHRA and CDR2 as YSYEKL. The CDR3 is CASSQPSPKGQGLYNEQFF. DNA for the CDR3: TGCGCCAGCAGCCAACCTTCTCCTAAGGGACAGGGACTCTACAATGAGCAGTTCTTC.

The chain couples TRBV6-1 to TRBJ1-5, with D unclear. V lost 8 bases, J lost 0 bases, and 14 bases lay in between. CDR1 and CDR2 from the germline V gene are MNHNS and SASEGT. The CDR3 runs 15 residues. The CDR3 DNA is TGTGCCAGCTTGCCCTTAGGAAATAGCAATCAGCCCCAGCATTTT. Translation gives CASLPLGNSNQPQHF.

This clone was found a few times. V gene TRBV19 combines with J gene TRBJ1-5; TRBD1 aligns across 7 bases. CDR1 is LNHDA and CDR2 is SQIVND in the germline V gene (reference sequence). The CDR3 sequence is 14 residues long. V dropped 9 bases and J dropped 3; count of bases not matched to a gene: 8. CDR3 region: CASKTGFNNQPQHF. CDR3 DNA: TGTGCCAGCAAGACAGGGTTTAACAATCAGCCCCAGCATTTT.

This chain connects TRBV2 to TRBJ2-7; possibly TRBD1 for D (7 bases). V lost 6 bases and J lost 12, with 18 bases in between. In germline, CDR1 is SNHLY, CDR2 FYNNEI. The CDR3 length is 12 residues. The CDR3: CASSAGQRYGYF. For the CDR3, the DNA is TGTGCCAGCAGCGCGGGACAGCGATATGGGTACTTC.

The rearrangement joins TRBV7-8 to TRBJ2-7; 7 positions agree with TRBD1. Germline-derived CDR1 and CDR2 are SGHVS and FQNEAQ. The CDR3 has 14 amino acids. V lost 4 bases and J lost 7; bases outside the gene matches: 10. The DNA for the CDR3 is TGTGCCAGCAGCTCGCCCACGGACAGGCAAGAGCAGTACTTC. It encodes CASSSPTDRQEQYF. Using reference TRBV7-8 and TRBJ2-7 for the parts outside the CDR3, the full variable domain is GAGVSQSPRYKVAKRGQDVALRCDPISGHVSLFWYQQALGQGPEFLTYFQNEAQLDKSGLPSDRFFAERPEGSVSTLKIQRTQQEDSAVYLCASSSPTDRQEQYFGPGTRLTVT.

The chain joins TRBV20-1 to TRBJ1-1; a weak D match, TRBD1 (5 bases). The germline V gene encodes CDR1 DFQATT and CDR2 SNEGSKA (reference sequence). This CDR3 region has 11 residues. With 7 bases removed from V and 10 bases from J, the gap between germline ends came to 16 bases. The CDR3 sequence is CSGRDGLRAFF. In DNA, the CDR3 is TGCAGTGGCCGGGACGGCTTAAGAGCTTTCTTT.

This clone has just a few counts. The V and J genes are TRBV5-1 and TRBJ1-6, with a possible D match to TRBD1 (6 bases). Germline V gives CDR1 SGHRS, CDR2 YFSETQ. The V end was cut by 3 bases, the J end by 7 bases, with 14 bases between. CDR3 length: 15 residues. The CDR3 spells CASSYRGQKNSPLHF. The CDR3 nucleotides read TGCGCCAGCAGCTACCGTGGACAGAAAAATTCACCCCTCCACTTT.

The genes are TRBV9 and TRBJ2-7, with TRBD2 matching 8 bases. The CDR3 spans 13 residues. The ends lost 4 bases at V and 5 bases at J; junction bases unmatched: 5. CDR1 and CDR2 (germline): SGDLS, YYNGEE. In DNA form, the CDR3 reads TGTGCCAGCAGCTGGTCCGGGGGGGACGAGCAGTACTTC. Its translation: CASSWSGGDEQYF.

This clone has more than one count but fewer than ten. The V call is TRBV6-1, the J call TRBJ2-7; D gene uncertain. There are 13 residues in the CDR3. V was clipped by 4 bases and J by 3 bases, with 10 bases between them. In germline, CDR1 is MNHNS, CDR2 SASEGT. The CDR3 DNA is TGTGCCAGCAGTGGCGCCGGGCACTACGAGCAGTACTTC. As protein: CASSGAGHYEQYF.